Below, one T cell receptor (beta chain) is given with its context. V was cut by 3 bases and J by 2 bases, with 12 bases left in between. The CDR3 runs 15 residues. From germline, CDR1 is SGHRS and CDR2 YFSETQ. This specimen comes from a study of blood T cell repertoires in COVID-19. Study at large: Acute and convalescent COVID-19 specimens originated in the United States, Italy and Spain.

Authors' methods: Quantification of nucleated cells was approximated via reference gene primer amplification. Sequencing used immunoSEQ multiplex PCR; TCRdb keeps in-frame clones, though not all of them. From that table come the V and J calls and clone size; the DNA was used to work out D and trimming. The table lists about 130,000 clones, around 83% of them singletons, with approximately 3% in the top ten. The material sequenced was peripheral blood. The receptor's source is an elderly woman with acute or convalescent COVID-19. The rearrangement uses TRBV5-1 and TRBJ2-1; D is perhaps TRBD2 (6 bases). The CDR3 nucleotides read TGCGCCAGCAGCTCTAGTGGGGGGACCTACAATGAGCAGTTCTTC. Its translation is CASSSSGGTYNEQFF.